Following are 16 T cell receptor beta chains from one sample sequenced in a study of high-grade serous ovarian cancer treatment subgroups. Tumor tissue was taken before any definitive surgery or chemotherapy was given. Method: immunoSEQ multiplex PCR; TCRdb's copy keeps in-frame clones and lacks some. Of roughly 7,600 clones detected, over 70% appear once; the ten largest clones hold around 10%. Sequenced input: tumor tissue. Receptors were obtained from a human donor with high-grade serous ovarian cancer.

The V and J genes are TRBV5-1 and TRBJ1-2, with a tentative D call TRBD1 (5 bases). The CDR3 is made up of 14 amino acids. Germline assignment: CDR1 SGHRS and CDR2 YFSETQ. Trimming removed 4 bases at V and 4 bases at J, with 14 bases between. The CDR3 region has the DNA TGCGCCAGCAGCCCAGAGGGACTGGCCTATGGCTACACCTTC. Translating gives CASSPEGLAYGYTF.

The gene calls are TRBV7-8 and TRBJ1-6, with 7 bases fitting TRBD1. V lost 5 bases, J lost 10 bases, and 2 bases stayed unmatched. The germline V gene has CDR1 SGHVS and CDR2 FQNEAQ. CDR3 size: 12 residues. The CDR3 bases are TGTGCCAGCAGCCGACAGGGCTCACCCCTCCACTTT. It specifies CASSRQGSPLHF.

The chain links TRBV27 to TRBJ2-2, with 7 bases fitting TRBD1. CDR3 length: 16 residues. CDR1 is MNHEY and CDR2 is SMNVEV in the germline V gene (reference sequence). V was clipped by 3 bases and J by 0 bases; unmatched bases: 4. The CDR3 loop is CASSFRGTANTGELFF. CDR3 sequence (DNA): TGTGCCAGCAGTTTTAGGGGGACAGCGAACACCGGGGAGCTGTTTTTT.

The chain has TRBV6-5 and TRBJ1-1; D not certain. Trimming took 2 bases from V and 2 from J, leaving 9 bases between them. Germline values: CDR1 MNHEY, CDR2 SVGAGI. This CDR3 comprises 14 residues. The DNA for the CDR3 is TGTGCCAGCAGTTACAGAAGTGGAAACACTGAAGCTTTCTTT. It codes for CASSYRSGNTEAFF.

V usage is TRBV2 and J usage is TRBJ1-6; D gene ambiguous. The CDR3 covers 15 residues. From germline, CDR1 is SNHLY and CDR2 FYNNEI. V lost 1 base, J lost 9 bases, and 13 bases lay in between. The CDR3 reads CASSEVGRRGSPLHF. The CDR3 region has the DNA TGTGCCAGCAGTGAAGTCGGCAGGCGAGGTTCACCCCTCCACTTT.

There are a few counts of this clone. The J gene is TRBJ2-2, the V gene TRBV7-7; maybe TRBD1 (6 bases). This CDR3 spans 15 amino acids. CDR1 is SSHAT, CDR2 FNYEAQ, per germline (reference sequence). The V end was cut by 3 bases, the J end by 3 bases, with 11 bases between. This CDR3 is CASSLGTPYTGELFF. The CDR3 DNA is TGTGCCAGCAGCTTGGGGACACCTTACACCGGGGAGCTGTTTTTT. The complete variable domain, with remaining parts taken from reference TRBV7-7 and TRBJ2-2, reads GAGVSQSPRYKVTKRGQDVTLRCDPISSHATLYWYQQALGQGPEFLTYFNYEAQPDKSGLPSDRFSAERPEGSISTLTIQRTEQRDSAMYRCASSLGTPYTGELFFGEGSRLTVL.

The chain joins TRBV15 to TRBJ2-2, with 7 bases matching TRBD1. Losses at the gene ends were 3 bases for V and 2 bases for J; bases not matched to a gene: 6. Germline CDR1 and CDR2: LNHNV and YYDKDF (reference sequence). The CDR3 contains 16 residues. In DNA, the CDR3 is TGTGCCACCAGCAGCGGTAGGGGGCTAAACACCGGGGAGCTGTTTTTT. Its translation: CATSSGRGLNTGELFF.

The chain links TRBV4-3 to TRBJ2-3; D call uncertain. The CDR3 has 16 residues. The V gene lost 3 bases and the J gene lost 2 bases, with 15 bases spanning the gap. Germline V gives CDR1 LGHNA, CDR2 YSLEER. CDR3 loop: CASSHGMLRSTDTQYF. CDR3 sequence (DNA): TGCGCCAGCAGCCATGGGATGCTTAGGTCCACAGATACGCAGTATTTT.

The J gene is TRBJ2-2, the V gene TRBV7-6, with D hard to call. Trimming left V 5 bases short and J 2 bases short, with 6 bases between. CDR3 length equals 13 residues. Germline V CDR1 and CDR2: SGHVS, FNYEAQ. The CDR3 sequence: CASSLSNTGELFF. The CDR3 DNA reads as TGTGCCAGCAGCCTTTCTAACACCGGGGAGCTGTTTTTT.

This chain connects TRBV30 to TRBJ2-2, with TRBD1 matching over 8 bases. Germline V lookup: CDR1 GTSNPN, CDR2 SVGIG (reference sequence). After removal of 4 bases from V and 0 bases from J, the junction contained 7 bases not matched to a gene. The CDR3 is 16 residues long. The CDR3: CAWTEAGGANTGELFF. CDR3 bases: TGTGCCTGGACCGAAGCAGGGGGCGCGAACACCGGGGAGCTGTTTTTT.

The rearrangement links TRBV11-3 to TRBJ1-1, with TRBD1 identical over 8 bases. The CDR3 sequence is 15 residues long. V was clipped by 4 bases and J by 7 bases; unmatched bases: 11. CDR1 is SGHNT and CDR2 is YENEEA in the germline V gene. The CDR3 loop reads CASSWRQGFWDEAFF. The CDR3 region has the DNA TGTGCCAGCAGCTGGAGACAGGGGTTTTGGGATGAAGCTTTCTTT.

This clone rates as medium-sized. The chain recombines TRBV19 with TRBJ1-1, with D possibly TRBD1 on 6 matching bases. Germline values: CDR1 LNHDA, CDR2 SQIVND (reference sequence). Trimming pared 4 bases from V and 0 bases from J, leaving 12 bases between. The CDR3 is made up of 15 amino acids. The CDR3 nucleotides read TGTGCCAGTAGTACCACGGACAGAATGAACACTGAAGCTTTCTTT. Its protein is CASSTTDRMNTEAFF.

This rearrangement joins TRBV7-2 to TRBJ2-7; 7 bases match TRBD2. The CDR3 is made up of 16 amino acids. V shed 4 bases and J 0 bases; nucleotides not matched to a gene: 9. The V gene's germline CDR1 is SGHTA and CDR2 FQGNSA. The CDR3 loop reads CASSWGGAGSSYEQYF. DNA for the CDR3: TGTGCCAGCAGCTGGGGGGGAGCGGGGAGCTCCTACGAGCAGTACTTC.

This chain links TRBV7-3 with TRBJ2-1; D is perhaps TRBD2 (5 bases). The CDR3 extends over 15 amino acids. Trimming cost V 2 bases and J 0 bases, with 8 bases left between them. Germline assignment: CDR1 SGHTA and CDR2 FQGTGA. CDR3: CASSLERSSYNEQFF. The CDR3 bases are TGTGCCAGCAGCTTAGAGCGGAGCTCCTACAATGAGCAGTTCTTC.

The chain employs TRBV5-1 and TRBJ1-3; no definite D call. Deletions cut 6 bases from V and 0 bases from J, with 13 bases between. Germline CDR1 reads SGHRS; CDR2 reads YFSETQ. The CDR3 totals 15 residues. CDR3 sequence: CASTTLKNSGNTIYF. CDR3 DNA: TGCGCCAGCACAACTCTAAAAAACTCTGGAAACACCATATATTTT.

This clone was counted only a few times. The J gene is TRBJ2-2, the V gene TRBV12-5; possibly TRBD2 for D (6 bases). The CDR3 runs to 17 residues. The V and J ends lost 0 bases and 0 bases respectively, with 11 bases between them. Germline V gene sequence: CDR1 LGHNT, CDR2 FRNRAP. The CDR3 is CASGLVLAGTNTGELFF. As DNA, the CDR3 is TGTGCTAGTGGTTTGGTATTGGCGGGGACGAACACCGGGGAGCTGTTTTTT. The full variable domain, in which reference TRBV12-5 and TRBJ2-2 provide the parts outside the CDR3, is DARVTQTPRHKVTEMGQEVTMRCQPILGHNTVFWYRQTMMQGLELLAYFRNRAPLDDSGMPKDRFSAEMPDATLATLKIQPSEPRDSAVYFCASGLVLAGTNTGELFFGEGSRLTVL.